Listed below are T cell receptor beta chains from one sample, sequenced in a study of CD4 T cell repertoires in COVID-19. The protocol was immunoSEQ multiplex PCR, while the TCRdb copy is restricted to in-frame clones and leaves out a portion. The table records more than 65,000 clones, around four fifths of them present only once. Sequencing used CD4+ T cells from peripheral blood, obtained after recovery from COVID-19. All receptors come from a human donor who had COVID-19. Both conserved end residues are part of each CDR3. The order of the fields is J gene, V gene, clone size, D gene, CDR3 DNA, CDR3 protein. A D gene is named only where the DNA matches it firmly. Clone size is not always given. Where it is, it says once, few, many or a class for expanded clones.

J gene: TRBJ1-3
V gene: TRBV19
clone size: once
D gene: .
CDR3 DNA: TGTGCCAGTAGTCCGCGTATCTCTGGAAACACCATATATTTT
CDR3 protein: CASSPRISGNTIYF

J gene: TRBJ1-1
V gene: TRBV14
clone size: .
D gene: .
CDR3 DNA: TGTGCCAGCAGCCAAGACCGGTCGACCACTGAAGCTTTCTTT
CDR3 protein: CASSQDRSTTEAFF

J gene: TRBJ1-2
V gene: TRBV9
clone size: .
D gene: .
CDR3 DNA: TGTGCCAGCAGCGTAGTGGAGGGGGGCTATGGCTACACCTTC
CDR3 protein: CASSVVEGGYGYTF

J gene: TRBJ1-2
V gene: TRBV2
clone size: .
D gene: TRBD1
CDR3 DNA: TGTGCCAGCGGTGCCCGGGACAGCCAAATCTATGGCTACACCTTC
CDR3 protein: CASGARDSQIYGYTF

J gene: TRBJ2-7
V gene: TRBV5-1
clone size: .
D gene: TRBD2
CDR3 DNA: TGCGCCAGCAGCTTGTGGCCTAGCGGGGGAGGCCCCTACGAGCAGTACTTC
CDR3 protein: CASSLWPSGGGPYEQYF

J gene: TRBJ2-1
V gene: TRBV5-4
clone size: .
D gene: .
CDR3 DNA: TGTGCCAGCAGCTTCGGCCAGAGCTCCTACAATGAGCAGTTCTTC
CDR3 protein: CASSFGQSSYNEQFF

J gene: TRBJ2-3
V gene: TRBV24-1
clone size: once
D gene: TRBD2
CDR3 DNA: TGTGCCACCAGTGATTTAACTAGCGGCACAGATACGCAGTATTTT
CDR3 protein: CATSDLTSGTDTQYF

J gene: TRBJ1-1
V gene: TRBV2
clone size: .
D gene: TRBD1
CDR3 DNA: TGTGCCAGCAGGGCGGAACAGGGGATTTTCCTGAGAGCTTTCTTT
CDR3 protein: CASRAEQGIFLRAFF

J gene: TRBJ2-5
V gene: TRBV19
clone size: .
D gene: .
CDR3 DNA: TGTGCCAGTAGGGGGCGGGGCAGGGGAGGACAAGAGACCCAGTACTTC
CDR3 protein: CASRGRGRGGQETQYF

J gene: TRBJ2-1
V gene: TRBV4-2
clone size: .
D gene: TRBD2
CDR3 DNA: TGTGCCAGCAGCCAAGATGTGGGGACTAGTGCCTTTGAGCAGTTCTTC
CDR3 protein: CASSQDVGTSAFEQFF

J gene: TRBJ2-1
V gene: TRBV3-1/TRBV3-2
clone size: .
D gene: TRBD2
CDR3 DNA: TGTGCCAGCAGCCAAGACCCCCTAGCGGGAGGGCATGAGCAGTTCTTC
CDR3 protein: CASSQDPLAGGHEQFF

J gene: TRBJ2-7
V gene: TRBV3-1/TRBV3-2
clone size: once
D gene: .
CDR3 DNA: TGTGCCAGCAGCACCGCCTACGAGCAGTACTTC
CDR3 protein: CASSTAYEQYF

J gene: TRBJ1-3
V gene: TRBV27
clone size: few
D gene: TRBD1
CDR3 DNA: TGTGCCAGCAGTTCACAGGGGAGAAACACCATATATTTT
CDR3 protein: CASSSQGRNTIYF

J gene: TRBJ2-2
V gene: TRBV9
clone size: .
D gene: .
CDR3 DNA: TGTGCCAGCAGCGTAGGACCTTTGCAGAGCGGGGAGCTGTTTTTT
CDR3 protein: CASSVGPLQSGELFF

J gene: TRBJ1-1
V gene: TRBV30
clone size: .
D gene: .
CDR3 DNA: TGTGCCTGGAGGAGGGGTGGCCTAAGGGGCACTGAAGCTTTCTTT
CDR3 protein: CAWRRGGLRGTEAFF

J gene: TRBJ1-1
V gene: TRBV6-5
clone size: .
D gene: .
CDR3 DNA: TGTGCCAGCAGTTACTCCGGAGGGGACACTGAAGCTTTCTTT
CDR3 protein: CASSYSGGDTEAFF

J gene: TRBJ2-3
V gene: TRBV9
clone size: .
D gene: TRBD1
CDR3 DNA: TGTGCCAGCAGCTCCCGGACAGGGGGCGGCACAGATACGCAGTATTTT
CDR3 protein: CASSSRTGGGTDTQYF